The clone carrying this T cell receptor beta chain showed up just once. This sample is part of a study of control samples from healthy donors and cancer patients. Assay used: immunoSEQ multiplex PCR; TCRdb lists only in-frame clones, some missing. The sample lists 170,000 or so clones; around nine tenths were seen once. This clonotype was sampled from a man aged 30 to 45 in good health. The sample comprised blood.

CDR3 protein: CASSQVQGARNSPLHF. In nucleotides, the CDR3 is TGCGCCAGCAGCCAAGTCCAGGGGGCAAGGAATTCACCCCTCCACTTT. The chain has TRBV4-1 and TRBJ1-6; TRBD1 aligns across 8 bases. Germline CDR1 is MGHRA and CDR2 is YSYEKL. The CDR3 runs 16 residues. V was clipped by 1 base and J by 7 bases; unmatched bases: 6.